A selection of T cell receptor beta chains follows, all from one sample in a study of memory CD4+ T cells and cytomegalovirus serostatus. The data were produced by immunoSEQ multiplex PCR, yet TCRdb's version contains in-frame clones alone and is incomplete. The repertoire holds approximately 60,000 clones, with 70% to 80% as singletons. The sequenced material came from memory CD4+ T cells from blood. The receptors were gathered from an adult in good health and CMV-seropositive. CDR3s leave out the opening cysteine and the closing phenylalanine or tryptophan.

j_call v_call cdr3_aa
TRBJ2-2 TRBV27 ASSFGLADGTGELF
TRBJ2-5 TRBV27 ASRSRAKTQY
TRBJ2-3 TRBV5-6 ASSFYGPSERDTQY
TRBJ1-5 TRBV18 ASSPTGGNQPQH
TRBJ1-4 TRBV7-9 ASRNTSNEKLF
TRBJ2-3 TRBV7-9 ASSLQGTYTDTQY
TRBJ2-3 TRBV9 ASSVGSAGGTDTQY
TRBJ1-1 TRBV4-3 ASSQDFYTEAF
TRBJ2-5 TRBV7-2 ATRAGGSYQETQY
TRBJ1-1 TRBV5-1 ASSLDGQGRTEAF
TRBJ2-5 TRBV5-6 ASSLGGQGGETQY
TRBJ2-1 TRBV28 ASRSGTVGNEQF
TRBJ1-3 TRBV7-8 ASKTGTGGGGNTIY
TRBJ2-7 TRBV19 ASSGTSTNYEQY
TRBJ2-1 TRBV28 ATGTGGAYNEQF
TRBJ1-5 TRBV15 GCSGSLSNQPQH
TRBJ2-5 TRBV25-1 ASSGETGEETQY